Listed below are T cell receptor beta chains from one sample, sequenced in a study of molecular identifiers for immune sequencing clone quantification. In TCRdb, the PCR reads were re-called with MiXCR into one record per CDR3 protein. The sample records fewer than 45,000 distinct CDR3 sequences, less than 20% being singletons. The sample was naive CD8+ T cells from blood, with Jurkat cell RNA spiked in. The receptors come from a human donor in good health. Some libraries in this study had Jurkat cell RNA spiked in. Both conserved end residues are part of each CDR3. The D gene is left open where the match is weak. Clone size is shown for a subset of rows, as once, few, many or a class of expanded clone.

d_call	j_call	v_call	clone_size	cdr3_nt	cdr3_aa
TRBD2	TRBJ2-1	TRBV6-5	many	TGTGCCAGCAGCCAACTAGCGTGGAGATCCAATGAGCAGTTCTTC	CASSQLAWRSNEQFF
NA	TRBJ1-5	TRBV15	few	TGTGCCACCAGCAGAGGAACGGATAGCAATCAGCCCCAGCATTTT	CATSRGTDSNQPQHF
NA	TRBJ1-1	TRBV9	many	TGTGCCAGCGGTAGGGGGACAAGGCAAGAAGCTTTCTTT	CASGRGTRQEAFF
TRBD1	TRBJ1-5	TRBV28	few	TGTGCCAGCAGTTTAAGGACAGGGGAAGATCAGCCCCAGCATTTT	CASSLRTGEDQPQHF
NA	TRBJ2-1	TRBV4-3	many	TGCGCCAGCAGCCAAGTTCGGGCAAGCTCCTACAATGAGCAGTTCTTC	CASSQVRASSYNEQFF
NA	TRBJ1-2	TRBV4-3	few	TGCGCCAGCAGCCAAGATGGGGGAGGGGCTGGCTATGGCTACACCTTC	CASSQDGGGAGYGYTF
NA	TRBJ2-7	TRBV25-1	few	TGTGCCACCTGGAGGGGGCGGGAGCAGTACTTC	CATWRGREQYF
NA	TRBJ2-3	TRBV29-1	many	TGCAGCGTTGAAGGTAGAGGGCCCTCAGATACGCAGTATTTT	CSVEGRGPSDTQYF
NA	TRBJ2-3	TRBV27	many	TGTGCCAGCAGTTGGGAGACCGGGATAGCTAGCACAGATACGCAGTATTTT	CASSWETGIASTDTQYF
TRBD1	TRBJ2-4	TRBV4-2	NA	TGTGCCAGCAGCCAAGGGGACAGGGGCGCGATTCAGTACTTC	CASSQGDRGAIQYF
TRBD2	TRBJ2-5	TRBV7-9	many	TGTGCCAGCAGCTTAAGGGGACTAGCGGGAATCCAAGAGACCCAGTACTTC	CASSLRGLAGIQETQYF
NA	TRBJ2-1	TRBV9	NA	TGTGCCAGCAGCCACGGGCCCTACAATGAGCAGTTCTTC	CASSHGPYNEQFF
NA	TRBJ2-3	TRBV7-2	many	TGTGCCAGCAGCGTCTCTGGGGCAGGCACAGATACGCAGTATTTT	CASSVSGAGTDTQYF
TRBD1	TRBJ1-1	TRBV7-8	many	TGTGCCAGCAGCTTAGTCTCCGGGACAGGGGGTGCTTTCTTT	CASSLVSGTGGAFF
TRBD1	TRBJ2-7	TRBV4-3	few	TGCGCCAGCAGCCAAAGTCCGGACAGGTCCTACGAGCAGTACTTC	CASSQSPDRSYEQYF
NA	TRBJ2-6	TRBV7-9	many	TGTGCCAGCAGCTTAACCCCCGGGACGGTGAAGCCTGGGGCCAACGTCCTGACTTTC	CASSLTPGTVKPGANVLTF
TRBD2	TRBJ2-7	TRBV9	NA	TGTGCCAGCAGCGTACTAGCGGGAACCTACGAGCAGTACTTC	CASSVLAGTYEQYF
NA	TRBJ1-2	TRBV28	NA	TGTGCCAGCAGTTTTTGGCAGTCCGGTGACATCCCCAACTATGGCTACACCTTC	CASSFWQSGDIPNYGYTF
NA	TRBJ2-7	TRBV21-1	NA	TGTGCCAGCAGCAAAGCGCAATCGATAAGACGACAGACCTCTTTATCCTACGAGCAGCACTTC	CASSKAQSIRRQTSLSYEQHF
NA	TRBJ1-1	TRBV29-1	many	TGCAGCGTTGGCAGGAACACTGAAGCTTTCTTT	CSVGRNTEAFF
NA	TRBJ2-3	TRBV6-6	NA	TGTGCCAGCCTAGGGGAGGGGGCGAGGGGCCCAGATACGCAGTATTTT	CASLGEGARGPDTQYF
NA	TRBJ2-7	TRBV5-1	many	TGCGCCAGCAGCTCGGACTTGAGCTCCTACGAGCAGTACTTC	CASSSDLSSYEQYF
TRBD1	TRBJ2-7	TRBV7-8	few	TGTGCCAGCAGCTTAGGACAGGGCCCTCAGTACGAGCAGTACTTC	CASSLGQGPQYEQYF
TRBD1	TRBJ1-1	TRBV5-1	NA	TGCGCCAGCAGCTTGGAGACAGGGAGGAACACTGAAGCTTTCTTT	CASSLETGRNTEAFF
NA	TRBJ2-1	TRBV20-1	many	TGCAGTGCTTTCCCCGTCTCCTACAATGAGCAGTTCTTC	CSAFPVSYNEQFF
NA	TRBJ2-1	TRBV6-5	NA	TGTGCCAGCAGTTACTTTGTCGCCGGGAATGAGCAGTTCTTC	CASSYFVAGNEQFF
NA	TRBJ1-1	TRBV4-1	many	TGCGCCAGCACCCCCACGCCGGTTGACACTGAAGCTTTCTTT	CASTPTPVDTEAFF
NA	TRBJ2-1	TRBV28	NA	TGTGCCACCGAGACGGGACAAAGGTTCTTC	CATETGQRFF
NA	TRBJ2-1	TRBV12-3/TRBV12-4	medium-sized	TGTGCCAGCAGTCCGCATTTCGGTTCCTACAATGAGCAGTTCTTC	CASSPHFGSYNEQFF
NA	TRBJ2-2	TRBV4-3	many	TGCGCCAGCAGCCAAGCGGCGCCCGGGGAGCTGTTTTTT	CASSQAAPGELFF
NA	TRBJ1-1	TRBV28	few	TGTGCCAGCAGCTATGTCGGCCGGACCACTGAAGCTTTCTTT	CASSYVGRTTEAFF
NA	TRBJ1-5	TRBV28	NA	TGTGCCAGCAGTTTAGGTCAGCCCCAGCATTTT	CASSLGQPQHF
TRBD1	TRBJ2-1	TRBV29-1	many	TGCAGCCCCCGGACAGGGGCAAATGAGCAGTTCTTC	CSPRTGANEQFF
NA	TRBJ2-5	TRBV13	many	TGTGCCAGCAGCTTAGGGCAGGGGCAAAAGACCCAGTACTTC	CASSLGQGQKTQYF
TRBD2	TRBJ2-1	TRBV5-4	few	TGTGCCAGCAGTCCTTTAGCGGGCCTTTACAATGAGCAGTTCTTC	CASSPLAGLYNEQFF
NA	TRBJ2-3	TRBV11-2	many	TGTGCCAGCAGCTTATCCGGCCGGACCACAGATACGCAGTATTTT	CASSLSGRTTDTQYF
TRBD1	TRBJ1-1	TRBV12-3/TRBV12-4	many	TGTGCCAGCAGTTCGTTACCGGGGACAGGGGGCACTGAAGCTTTCTTT	CASSSLPGTGGTEAFF
NA	TRBJ1-2	TRBV12-3/TRBV12-4	many	TGTGCCAGCAGGCGACAGATCTATGGCTACACCTTC	CASRRQIYGYTF
NA	TRBJ2-5	TRBV5-1	medium-sized	TGCGCCAGCAGCAAGTACCGGATTCAAGAGACCCAGTACTTC	CASSKYRIQETQYF
TRBD2	TRBJ2-1	TRBV28	NA	TGTGCCAGCAGTTTCGTGTTAGCGGGAATGTCTGAGCAGTTCTTC	CASSFVLAGMSEQFF
NA	TRBJ2-2	TRBV7-6	NA	TGTGCCAGCAGCTTAGTGGCGGCCCCCGGGGAACTGTTTTTT	CASSLVAAPGELFF
NA	TRBJ2-6	TRBV5-4	many	TGTGCCAGCAGCTTGGCCTGGGGGAGTGGGGCCAACGTCCTGACTTTC	CASSLAWGSGANVLTF
TRBD1	TRBJ2-1	TRBV20-1	many	TGCAGTGCTAATGTCCGGGACAGGGCTTACAATGAGCAGTTCTTC	CSANVRDRAYNEQFF
NA	TRBJ2-7	TRBV7-9	many	TGTGCCAGCACCAAGGACAGCTACGAGCAGTACTTC	CASTKDSYEQYF
TRBD2	TRBJ2-3	TRBV27	NA	TGTGCCAGCAGTTTATGGGAGGGAGAAACGCAGTATTTT	CASSLWEGETQYF